A single T cell receptor (beta chain) is shown here with its context. Its antigen is not known. This sample stems from a study of blood T cells in healthy people across ages. Investigators took about 9.1 milliliters of peripheral blood from every donor. Study-level points and caveats: Long-lived donors carried more naive CD4+ cells and greater diversity than aged donors.

The second PCR ran roughly 6 to 11 cycles with a sample-barcoded 5' primer and J-beta primers. Sequencing of every sample gave 2.5 million or more CDR3-containing paired-end reads. Each CDR3 protein gets one entry after TCRdb re-called the 5' RACE reads with MiXCR. The table lists around 2 million distinct CDR3 sequences, about two fifths of them singletons. Germline-derived CDR1 and CDR2 are DFQATT and SNEGSKA (reference sequence). The germline V and J ends were trimmed by 0 bases and 12 bases, with 15 bases remaining between them. The CDR3 has 14 residues. This sequence joins TRBV20-1 and TRBJ1-6; D is possibly TRBD1 (5 bases). Sequencing was carried out using blood. The receptor was derived from a human donor in good health. The CDR3 nucleotides are TGCAGTGCTAGAGACCCTCAAAGGAGGGGACCCCTCCACTTT. Translation: CSARDPQRRGPLHF.